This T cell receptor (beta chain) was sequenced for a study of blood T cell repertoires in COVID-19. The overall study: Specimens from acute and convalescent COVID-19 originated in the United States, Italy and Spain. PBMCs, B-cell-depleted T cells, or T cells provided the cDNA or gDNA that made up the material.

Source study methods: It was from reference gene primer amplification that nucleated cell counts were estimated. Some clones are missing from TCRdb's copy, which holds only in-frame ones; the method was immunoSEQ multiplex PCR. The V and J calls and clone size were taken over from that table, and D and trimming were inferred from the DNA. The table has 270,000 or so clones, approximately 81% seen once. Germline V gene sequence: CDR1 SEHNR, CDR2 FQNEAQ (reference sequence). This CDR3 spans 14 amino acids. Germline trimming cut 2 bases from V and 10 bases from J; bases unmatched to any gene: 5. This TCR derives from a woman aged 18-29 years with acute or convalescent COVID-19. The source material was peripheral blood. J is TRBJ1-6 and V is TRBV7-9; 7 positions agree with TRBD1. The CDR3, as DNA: TGTGCCAGCAGCTTAACAGGGGCGAGATCACCCCTCCACTTT. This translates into CASSLTGARSPLHF.